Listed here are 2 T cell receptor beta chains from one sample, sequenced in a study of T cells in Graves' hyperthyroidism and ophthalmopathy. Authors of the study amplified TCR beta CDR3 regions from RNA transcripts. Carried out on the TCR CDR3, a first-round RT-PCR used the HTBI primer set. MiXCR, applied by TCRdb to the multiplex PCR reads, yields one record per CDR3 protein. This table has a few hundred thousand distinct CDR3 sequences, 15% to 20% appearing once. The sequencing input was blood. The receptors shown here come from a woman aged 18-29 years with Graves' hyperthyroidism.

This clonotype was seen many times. CDR3 loop: CASSGTVRETQYF. In DNA, the CDR3 is TGTGCCAGCAGCGGAACGGTCCGGGAGACCCAGTACTTC. The chain recombines TRBV7-9 with TRBJ2-5; D is unresolved. This CDR3 region has 13 residues. With 5 bases removed from V and 5 bases from J, the gap between germline ends came to 12 bases. The germline gives CDR1 SEHNR, CDR2 FQNEAQ (reference sequence).

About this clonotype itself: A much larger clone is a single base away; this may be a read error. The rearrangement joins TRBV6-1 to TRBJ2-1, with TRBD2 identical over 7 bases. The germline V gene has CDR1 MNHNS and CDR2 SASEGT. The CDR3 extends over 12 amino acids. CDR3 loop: CASNTGGSEKFF. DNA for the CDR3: TGTGCCAGCAATACCGGGGGGAGTGAGAAGTTCTTC.